This is a list of T cell receptor beta chains from one sample in a study of B cell selection in AIRE deficiency. Measured with immunoSEQ multiplex PCR; TCRdb has only the in-frame clones, and not every one. The table has under 30,000 clones, 95% seen once; the top ten hold approximately 0.25%. Material: CD4+CD127+ conventional T cells sorted from PBMCs. The receptor source for this set is a human donor in good health. Both conserved end residues are part of each CDR3. Each record gives: clone size, V gene, J gene, D gene, CDR3 DNA, CDR3 protein. The D gene is left open where the match is weak. The size of a clone is reported for some rows only, either as once, few or many, or as a class for expanded clones.

once,TRBV9,TRBJ2-3,-,TGTGCCAGCAGCGTAGTCAGCACAGATACGCAGTATTTT,CASSVVSTDTQYF
-,TRBV5-1,TRBJ1-4,TRBD1,TGCGCCAGCAGCCTCGAGCCGGGACAGGGGGTGGGAAATGAAAAACTGTTTTTT,CASSLEPGQGVGNEKLFF
-,TRBV5-4,TRBJ2-4,-,TGTGCCAGCAGCTTGGGTAGCGGAGTAGCCAAAAACATTCAGTACTTC,CASSLGSGVAKNIQYF
-,TRBV11-2,TRBJ2-5,-,TGTGCCAGCAGCCCAAACTCCCAAGAGACCCAGTACTTC,CASSPNSQETQYF
-,TRBV5-4,TRBJ2-2,TRBD2,TGTGCCAGCAGCATCGGGACTAGCGGGAGGAACACCGGGGAGCTGTTTTTT,CASSIGTSGRNTGELFF
-,TRBV6-1,TRBJ2-2,-,TGTGCCAGCAGTTTAAATCTTTTGGGGGAGCTGTTTTTT,CASSLNLLGELFF
once,TRBV28,TRBJ2-5,-,TGTGCCAGCAGCAATGGAGGAAGAGAGACCCAGTACTTC,CASSNGGRETQYF
-,TRBV4-1,TRBJ1-2,TRBD1,TGCGCCAGCAGCCACGACAGGGTTCCAAATGGCTACACCTTC,CASSHDRVPNGYTF
-,TRBV9,TRBJ1-2,-,TGTGCCAGCAGCGTTGTACAGAACTATGGCTACACCTTC,CASSVVQNYGYTF
-,TRBV19,TRBJ2-7,TRBD1,TGTGCCAGTAGTACTACCGGGACAGATCCCTACGAGCAGTACTTC,CASSTTGTDPYEQYF
-,TRBV6-7,TRBJ2-1,-,TGTGCCAGCAGTTACACAATGACTAGGGTTGGGAATGAGCAGTTCTTC,CASSYTMTRVGNEQFF
-,TRBV21-1,TRBJ2-1,-,TGTGCCAGCAGCAAAGCGTGGGGGGGTGACAATGAGCAGTTCTTC,CASSKAWGGDNEQFF
once,TRBV9,TRBJ2-5,TRBD2,TGTGCCAGCAGCGTTGGACTAGCGGGGTTCCAAGAGACCCAGTACTTC,CASSVGLAGFQETQYF
-,TRBV29-1,TRBJ2-1,TRBD2,TGCAGCGTTGAAAATCGAAGCGGGAGGGCCTTGCTCGATGAGCAGTTCTTC,CSVENRSGRALLDEQFF
-,TRBV21-1,TRBJ1-2,-,TGTGCCAGCAGCAATTCCTGGCAGGGGCCTAACTATGGCTACACCTTC,CASSNSWQGPNYGYTF
-,TRBV4-1,TRBJ2-3,TRBD2,TGCGCCAGCAGCCAAGACCTAGCGGGGGAGGTAGATACGCAGTATTTT,CASSQDLAGEVDTQYF
-,TRBV5-4,TRBJ1-2,-,TGTGCCAGCAGCTTGTCAGGGGCGTCGAACTATGGCTACACCTTC,CASSLSGASNYGYTF
once,TRBV21-1,TRBJ2-3,-,TGTGCCAGCGGCAAAGTACAGGAGATCACAGATACGCAGTATTTT,CASGKVQEITDTQYF
-,TRBV19,TRBJ1-2,TRBD1,TGTGCCAGTAGTATAGGTACAGGGGCAGGATATGGCTACACCTTC,CASSIGTGAGYGYTF
-,TRBV19,TRBJ2-1,TRBD2,TGTGCCAGTAGCCCTAGCGGGACATCCTACAATGAGCAGTTCTTC,CASSPSGTSYNEQFF
-,TRBV7-9,TRBJ2-3,-,TGTGCCAGCAGCTGGGTAGCGGATACGCAGTATTTT,CASSWVADTQYF
-,TRBV10-1,TRBJ2-1,TRBD1,TGCGCCAGCAGTGGCCCGGGACAGGGGATCGATGAGCAGTTCTTC,CASSGPGQGIDEQFF
-,TRBV19,TRBJ1-2,-,TGTGCCAGTAGTATCACGGGACCGCACTATGGCTACACCTTC,CASSITGPHYGYTF
-,TRBV5-6,TRBJ1-1,TRBD1,TGTGCCAGCAGTTCCCTCGGACAGGGGAACACTGAAGCTTTCTTT,CASSSLGQGNTEAFF
-,TRBV5-6,TRBJ1-5,TRBD1,TGTGCCAGCAGCTTTGGGACAGGGGGAAGCAATCAGCCCCAGCATTTT,CASSFGTGGSNQPQHF